The 7 T cell receptor beta chains below were found in one sample sequenced in a study of T cell responses to AZD1222 COVID-19 vaccine. The assay was immunoSEQ multiplex PCR, and TCRdb's table has in-frame clones only and misses some. Here the sample spans about 160,000 clones, 94% being singletons. The material was peripheral blood, obtained 28 days after the second AZD1222 dose. These receptor sequences come from an adult who received the AZD1222 COVID-19 vaccine.

The chain's CDR3 is CASSLAGGLSANEQFF. The CDR3 DNA sequence: TGTGCCAGCAGCTTAGCGGGGGGGCTCTCAGCCAATGAGCAGTTCTTC. This chain joins TRBV7-9 and TRBJ2-1; tentatively, D is TRBD2 (7 bases). Trimming took 0 bases from V and 6 from J, leaving 15 bases between them. CDR3 size: 16 residues. The germline V gene has CDR1 SEHNR and CDR2 FQNEAQ (reference sequence).

This chain joins TRBV7-8 and TRBJ2-4, with 9 bases matching TRBD1. V dropped 5 bases and J dropped 0; count of bases not matched to a gene: 11. Germline CDR1 is SGHVS and CDR2 is FQNEAQ. CDR3 size: 18 residues. The CDR3, as DNA: TGTGCCAGCAGCCCAAGGACAGGGGCGATAATAGCCAAAAACATTCAGTACTTC. Translated: CASSPRTGAIIAKNIQYF.

The V and J genes are TRBV6-6 and TRBJ2-7; 9 bases agree with TRBD2. J was trimmed by 7 bases and V by 4 bases; bases with no gene match: 14. Looked up from germline, CDR1 is MNHNY and CDR2 is SVGAGI (reference sequence). The CDR3 loop spans 16 amino acids. The CDR3 nucleotides read TGTGCCAGCAGTTCCGCGGCTAGCGGGGCCCGGGAAGAGCAGTACTTC. Translation: CASSSAASGAREEQYF.

This clone was counted once. This chain uses TRBV19 with TRBJ1-3; TRBD1 matches at 9 bases. Trimming took 5 bases from V and 0 from J; bases not matched to a gene: 5. The CDR3 is 16 amino acids. Per germline, CDR1 LNHDA and CDR2 SQIVND (reference sequence). In DNA, the CDR3 is TGTGCCAGTAGTTCTGGACAGGGGCACTCTGGAAACACCATATATTTT. Translating gives CASSSGQGHSGNTIYF.

This clone was recorded once. This rearrangement joins TRBV30 to TRBJ1-1, with D possibly TRBD1 on 5 matching bases. CDR3 length equals 13 residues. CDR1 GTSNPN and CDR2 SVGIG come from the germline V gene (reference sequence). V lost 4 bases to trimming and J lost 1 base, with 10 bases between them. CDR3 nucleotides: TGTGCCTGGACCGCGACAGCGAACACTGAAGCTTTCTTT. Its protein is CAWTATANTEAFF. Looking up the rest from reference TRBV30 and TRBJ1-1 gives the full variable domain: SQTIHQWPATLVQPVGSPLSLECTVEGTSNPNLYWYRQAAGRGLQLLFYSVGIGQISSEVPQNLSASRPQDRQFILSSKKLLLSDSGFYLCAWTATANTEAFFGQGTRLTVV.

The chain combines TRBV5-1 with TRBJ1-4; D remains ambiguous. V lost 2 bases and J 1 base, leaving 9 bases between the germline ends. This CDR3 comprises 15 residues. Germline values: CDR1 SGHRS, CDR2 YFSETQ. This chain's CDR3 is CASSFFPGTNEKLFF. The CDR3 coding sequence is TGCGCCAGCAGCTTTTTTCCCGGAACTAATGAAAAACTGTTTTTT.

This clone has a single count. The V call is TRBV5-5, the J call TRBJ1-4, with D possibly TRBD1 on 6 matching bases. The CDR3 totals 13 residues. V was shortened by 4 bases and J by 11 bases, with 15 bases between the two germline ends. Germline CDR1 SGHKS, CDR2 YYEKEE (reference sequence). CDR3 DNA sequence: TGTGCCAGCAGCACCCAGGACAGCCGCAAACTGTTTTTT. As protein: CASSTQDSRKLFF.